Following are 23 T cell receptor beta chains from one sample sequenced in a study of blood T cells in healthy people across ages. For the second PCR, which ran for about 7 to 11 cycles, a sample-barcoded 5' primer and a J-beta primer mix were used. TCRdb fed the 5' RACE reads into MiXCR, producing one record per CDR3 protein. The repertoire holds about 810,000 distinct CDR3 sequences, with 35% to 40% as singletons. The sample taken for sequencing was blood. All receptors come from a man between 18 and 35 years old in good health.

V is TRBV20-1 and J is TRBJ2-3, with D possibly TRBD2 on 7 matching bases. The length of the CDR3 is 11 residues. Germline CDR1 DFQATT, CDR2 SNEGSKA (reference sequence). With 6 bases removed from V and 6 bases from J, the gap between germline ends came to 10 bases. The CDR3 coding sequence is TGCAGTGCCGGGGGGCTGGATACGCAGTATTTT. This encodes CSAGGLDTQYF.

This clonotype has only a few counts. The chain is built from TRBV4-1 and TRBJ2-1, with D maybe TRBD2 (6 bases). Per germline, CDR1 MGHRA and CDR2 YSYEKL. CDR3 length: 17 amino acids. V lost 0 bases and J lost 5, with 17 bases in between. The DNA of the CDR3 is TGCGCCAGCAGCCAAGATGGATGGGGGGAGTCCCACAATGAGCAGTTCTTC. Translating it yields CASSQDGWGESHNEQFF.

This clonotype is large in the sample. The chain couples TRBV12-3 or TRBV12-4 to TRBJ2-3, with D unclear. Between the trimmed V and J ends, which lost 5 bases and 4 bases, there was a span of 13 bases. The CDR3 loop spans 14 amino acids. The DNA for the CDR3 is TGTGCCAGCAGTCTCTCCGCGGCGGCAGATACGCAGTATTTT. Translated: CASSLSAAADTQYF.

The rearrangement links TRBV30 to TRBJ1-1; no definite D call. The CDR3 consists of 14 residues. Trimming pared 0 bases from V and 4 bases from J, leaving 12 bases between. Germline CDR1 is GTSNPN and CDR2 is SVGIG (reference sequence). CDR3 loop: CAWSVVERGTEAFF. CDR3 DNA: TGTGCCTGGAGTGTAGTCGAACGGGGCACTGAAGCTTTCTTT.

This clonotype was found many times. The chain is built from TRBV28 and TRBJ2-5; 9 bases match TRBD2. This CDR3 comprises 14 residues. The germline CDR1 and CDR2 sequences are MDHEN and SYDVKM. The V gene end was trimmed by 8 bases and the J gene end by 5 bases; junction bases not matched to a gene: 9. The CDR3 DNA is TGTGCCAGCCAAAGACTAGCGGTTCCCGAGACCCAGTACTTC. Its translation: CASQRLAVPETQYF.

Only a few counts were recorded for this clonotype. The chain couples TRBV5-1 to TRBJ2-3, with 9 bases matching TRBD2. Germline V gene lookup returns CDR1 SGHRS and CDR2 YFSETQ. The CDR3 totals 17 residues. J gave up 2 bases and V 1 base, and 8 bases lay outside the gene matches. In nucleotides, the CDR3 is TGCGCCAGCAGCTTGTCGGCGGGGGGGGATAACACAGATACGCAGTATTTT. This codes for CASSLSAGGDNTDTQYF.

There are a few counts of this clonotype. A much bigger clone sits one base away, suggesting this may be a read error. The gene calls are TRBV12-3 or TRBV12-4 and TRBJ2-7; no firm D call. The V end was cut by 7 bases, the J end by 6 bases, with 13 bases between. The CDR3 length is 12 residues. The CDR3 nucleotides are TGTGCCAGCATTTTGACCCACACCGAGCAGTACTTC. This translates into CASILTHTEQYF.

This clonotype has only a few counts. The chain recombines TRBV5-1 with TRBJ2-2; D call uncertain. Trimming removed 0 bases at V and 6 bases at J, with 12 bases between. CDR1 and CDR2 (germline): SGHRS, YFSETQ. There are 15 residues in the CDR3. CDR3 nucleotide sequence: TGCGCCAGCAGCTTGGCCGCAGTCCCGGCCGGGGAGCTGTTTTTT. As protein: CASSLAAVPAGELFF.

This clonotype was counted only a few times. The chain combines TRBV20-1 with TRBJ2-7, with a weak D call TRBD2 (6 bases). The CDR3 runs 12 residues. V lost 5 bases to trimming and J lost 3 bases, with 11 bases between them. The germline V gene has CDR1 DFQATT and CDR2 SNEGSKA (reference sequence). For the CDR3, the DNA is TGCAGTGCTGGCGGGGCGATCTACGAGCAGTACTTC. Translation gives CSAGGAIYEQYF.

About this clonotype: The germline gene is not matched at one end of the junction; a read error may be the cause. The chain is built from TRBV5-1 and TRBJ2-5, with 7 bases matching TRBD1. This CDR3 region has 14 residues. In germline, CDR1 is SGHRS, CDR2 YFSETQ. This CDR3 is CTSNRDSKQETQYF. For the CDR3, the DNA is TGCACCAGCAACCGGGACAGCAAACAAGAGACCCAGTACTTC.

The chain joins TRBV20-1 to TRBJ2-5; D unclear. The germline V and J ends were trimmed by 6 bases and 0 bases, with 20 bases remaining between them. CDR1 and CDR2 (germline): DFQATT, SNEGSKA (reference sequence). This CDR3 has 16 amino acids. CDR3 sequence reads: CSAVPGETFNQETQYF. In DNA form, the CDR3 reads TGCAGTGCCGTACCTGGAGAGACCTTTAACCAAGAGACCCAGTACTTC.

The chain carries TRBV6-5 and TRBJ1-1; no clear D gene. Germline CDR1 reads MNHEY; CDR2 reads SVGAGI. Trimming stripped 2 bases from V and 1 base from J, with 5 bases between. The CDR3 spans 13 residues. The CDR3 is CASSYGKNTEAFF. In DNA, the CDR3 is TGTGCCAGCAGTTACGGCAAGAACACTGAAGCTTTCTTT.

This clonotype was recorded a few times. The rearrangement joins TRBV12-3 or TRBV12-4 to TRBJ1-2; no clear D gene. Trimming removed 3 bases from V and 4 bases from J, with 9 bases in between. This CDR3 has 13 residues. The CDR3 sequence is CASSFKVTYGYTF. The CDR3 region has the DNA TGTGCCAGCAGTTTCAAGGTGACCTATGGCTACACCTTC.

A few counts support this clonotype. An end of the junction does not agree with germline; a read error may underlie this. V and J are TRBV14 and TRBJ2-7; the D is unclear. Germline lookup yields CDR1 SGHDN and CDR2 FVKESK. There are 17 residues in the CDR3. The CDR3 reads CASSQADSRHWAYGQYF. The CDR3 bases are TGTGCCAGCAGCCAAGCGGATTCGAGACATTGGGCCTACGGGCAGTACTTC.

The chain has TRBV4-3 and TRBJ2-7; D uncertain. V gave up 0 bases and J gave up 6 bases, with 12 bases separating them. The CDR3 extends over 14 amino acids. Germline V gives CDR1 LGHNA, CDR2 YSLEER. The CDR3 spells CASSQDWRSSEQYF. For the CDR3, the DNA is TGCGCCAGCAGCCAAGATTGGCGATCGTCCGAGCAGTACTTC.

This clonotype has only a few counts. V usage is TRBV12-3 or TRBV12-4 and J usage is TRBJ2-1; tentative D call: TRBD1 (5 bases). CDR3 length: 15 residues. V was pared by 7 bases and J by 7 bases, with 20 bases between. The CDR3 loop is CASNQGEGVRNEQFF. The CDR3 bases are TGTGCCAGCAACCAGGGTGAAGGGGTGAGGAATGAGCAGTTCTTC.

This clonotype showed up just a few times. The CDR3, as DNA: TGTGCCAGCAGCGCAGGCGACAGGTTGGTGGACGAGCAGTACTTC. Translation gives CASSAGDRLVDEQYF. The chain recombines TRBV9 with TRBJ2-7, with D possibly TRBD1 on 6 matching bases. Deletions cut 3 bases from V and 5 bases from J, with 18 bases between. The CDR3 totals 15 residues. Per germline, CDR1 SGDLS and CDR2 YYNGEE.

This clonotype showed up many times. Written as DNA, the CDR3 is TGTGCCAGCAGTGTCGGGGGGGCCGGAGATACGCAGTATTTT. This codes for CASSVGGAGDTQYF. J is TRBJ2-3 and V is TRBV12-3 or TRBV12-4, with 8 bases identical to TRBD2. The CDR3 is 14 residues long. J lost 5 bases, V lost 5 bases, and 6 bases had no gene match.

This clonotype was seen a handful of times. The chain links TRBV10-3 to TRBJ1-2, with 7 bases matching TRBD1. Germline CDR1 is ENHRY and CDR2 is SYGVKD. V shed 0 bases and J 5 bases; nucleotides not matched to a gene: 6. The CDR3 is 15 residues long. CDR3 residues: CAISESGGQPYGYTF. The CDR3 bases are TGTGCCATCAGTGAGTCGGGGGGACAGCCTTATGGCTACACCTTC.

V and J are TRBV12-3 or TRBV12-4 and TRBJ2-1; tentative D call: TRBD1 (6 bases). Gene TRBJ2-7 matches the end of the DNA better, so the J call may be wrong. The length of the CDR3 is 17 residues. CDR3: CASSLGVARTAYNEQYF. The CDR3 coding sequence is TGTGCCAGCAGTTTAGGTGTGGCCAGGACAGCTTACAATGAGCAGTACTTC.

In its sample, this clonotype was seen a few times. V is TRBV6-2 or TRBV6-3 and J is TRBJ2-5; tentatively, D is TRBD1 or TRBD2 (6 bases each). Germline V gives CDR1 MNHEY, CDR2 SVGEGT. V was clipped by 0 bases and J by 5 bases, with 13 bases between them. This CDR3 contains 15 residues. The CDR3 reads CASSYSRGAGETQYF. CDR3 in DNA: TGTGCCAGCAGTTACTCGAGGGGGGCCGGTGAGACCCAGTACTTC.

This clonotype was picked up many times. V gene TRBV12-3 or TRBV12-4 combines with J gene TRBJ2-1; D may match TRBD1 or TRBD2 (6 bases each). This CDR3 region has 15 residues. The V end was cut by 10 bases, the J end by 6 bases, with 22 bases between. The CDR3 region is CAILGLGGASNEQFF. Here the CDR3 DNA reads TGTGCCATCCTGGGGCTCGGGGGCGCGTCCAATGAGCAGTTCTTC.

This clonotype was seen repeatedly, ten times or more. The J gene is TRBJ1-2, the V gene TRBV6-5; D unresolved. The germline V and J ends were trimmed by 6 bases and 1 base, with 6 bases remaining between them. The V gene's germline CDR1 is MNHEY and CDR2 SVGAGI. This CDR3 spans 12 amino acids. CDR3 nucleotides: TGTGCCAGCAGCTCCGTTAACTATGGCTACACCTTC. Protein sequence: CASSSVNYGYTF.